This T cell receptor beta chain was sequenced during a study of beta chain features in type 1 diabetes (dated by TCRdb to between 2017 and 2018). For context, the study as a whole: Patients and healthy donors did not differ in mean age, gender distribution, total cell number or subset yield. Across all samples, roughly 110,000,000 sorted cells were examined, and cell number per subset correlated strongly with RNA yield. In the study, recently diagnosed type 1 diabetes patients and matched healthy donors were compared on the TCRB repertoires of their sorted circulating CD4+ T cell subsets. Whereas all 28 donors provided naive and central memory subsets, regulatory and stem cell-like memory subsets were isolated from just 8 patients and roughly eight healthy donors.

On this clone itself: No antigen is known for it. No base-level quality is on record; no much larger clone is a single base apart.

The entire isolated RNA was reverse transcribed using the High Capacity cDNA Reverse Transcription Kit, and thus expressed TCRB transcripts were sequenced. Naive, central memory and regulatory T cell samples underwent deep immunoSEQ sequencing, averaging about 3.57 million total reads per sample. After sorted cells were lysed in RLT buffer, RNA was extracted with DNase-treated RNeasy Micro or Mini kits, with the choice depending on cell number. Each cell subset was processed separately to prevent cross-contamination, with patient and healthy donor samples processed together. TCRB sequences were amplified from cDNA with the immunoSEQ multiplex PCR, producing 87-bp fragments spanning the CDR3 region. Sequencing of the amplicons was done on the Illumina HiSeq platform. As for the original processing: PCR bias was corrected computationally using synthetic template baselines, and reads within Hamming distance 2 were collapsed, with unmergeable singletons discarded. By aligning reads against IMGT, V, D and J genes, CDR3 length, and insertions or deletions at six rearrangement sites were assigned. Within each subset, clonotype counts were normalized to sorted cell number, after which true diversity and Gini coefficients were computed with the tcR R package. Repertoire sharing was quantified using the overlap coefficient calculated on TCRB nucleotide sequences. As a proxy for the pre-selection repertoire, out-of-frame TCRB sequences from naive cells were analyzed. As stored in TCRdb, this immuneACCESS dataset retains in-frame rearrangements with V and J assigned. A fraction of the clones does not appear; measured against another copy, unresolved V genes explain less than half of the discrepancy, and the remainder lacks a known reason. The DNA gave D and trimming, while V, J and clone size come from that table. Within this sample are 600,000 to 650,000 clones, with roughly 16% of them counted one time only. Clones ranked in the top ten supply 0.093% of the sample.

From each donor, a single peripheral blood sample of about 110 mL on average was drawn into heparinised tubes. A BD FACSAria II was used to sort naive, central memory, regulatory and stem cell-like memory CD4+ T cells with a panel that included CD45RO, CCR7, CD25, CD127, CD95 and CD27. Purity was above 95% for every sorted population. Right away, PBMCs were isolated by Lymphoprep density gradient centrifugation and were stained directly, with no culture step. Samples were stained and sorted in pairs, with one healthy donor and one patient per experiment, so that batch effects were minimized. Unmatched junction bases come to 2, with V trimmed by 2 bases and J by 5 bases. From the cysteine through the phenylalanine, the CDR3 covers 14 amino acids. Only the CDR3 part of the read is kept: 42 bases, read in frame from the first base. The germline V gene sets CDR1 to KGHSH and CDR2 to LQKENI. Findings and caveats that apply to the study as a whole: Because cDNA rather than genomic DNA was sequenced, highly expressing activated cells could have been over-represented, although no difference in activation and CD3 levels was found between groups. Patients with type 1 diabetes made fewer insertions and deleted more nucleotides at VDJ recombination sites, implying thymic rearrangement abnormalities. Because small numbers of individuals were included in the HLA sub-analyses, any influence of HLA type on TCRB rearrangement was left unresolved. Naive, central memory and regulatory TCRB repertoires appeared to be more similar among patients than among healthy donors. Shorter templates might be favored by PCR, yet because patient and control samples were amplified and corrected together, any such skew would affect both groups equally. Type 1 diabetes patients showed a moderate but significant shortening of TCRB CDR3 length in all four CD4+ subsets.

Sequenced sample: naive CD4+ T cells from blood. Sample cell subset or site, as interpreted from the label and publication: true naive CD4+ T cells. The chain employs TRBV18 and TRBJ1-5; 8 nucleotides in the junction match TRBD1. The receptor was derived from a young man in good health. The sequenced DNA: TGTGCCAGCTCACCAGGACAGGGTGATCAGCCCCAGCATTTT. It encodes CASSPGQGDQPQHF.